A single sample gave rise to the 14 T cell receptor beta chains below, sequenced in a study of tumor-infiltrating lymphocytes in primary liver carcinoma. A primer matching the constant region was used to make TCR beta cDNA from 450 to 550 ng of total RNA. Libraries of TCR beta came from three nested multiplex PCR rounds with slightly modified ARM-PCR. The first two PCR rounds used TRBV1-TRBV30 forward primers with a C-beta reverse primer, 10 cycles each. TCRdb recomputed calls from the multiplex PCR reads with MiXCR, one row per CDR3 protein. The sample contains 330,000 or so distinct CDR3 sequences, about two thirds of which appear only once. The blood RNA (from unsorted whole blood) was obtained, and germline DNA was also extracted. Material: peripheral blood. The source of these receptors is a man in his forties with primary liver carcinoma and hepatitis B virus infection.

The rearrangement links TRBV11-2 to TRBJ1-2; 9 nucleotides line up with TRBD1. The CDR3 spans 13 residues. Trimming cost V 7 bases and J 8 bases; bases outside gene matches: 8. Germline V gives CDR1 SGHAT, CDR2 FQNNGV. The CDR3 spells CASIAGQGHGYTF. The CDR3 DNA sequence: TGTGCCAGCATCGCGGGACAGGGCCACGGCTACACCTTC.

This chain joins TRBV20-1 and TRBJ2-3; 13 nucleotides align to TRBD2. CDR3 size: 18 residues. CDR1 and CDR2 (germline): DFQATT, SNEGSKA (reference sequence). Germline trimming cut 3 bases from V and 2 bases from J; bases unmatched to any gene: 11. CDR3 nucleotide sequence: TGCAGTGCTAGCGGGGGGGGACTAGCGGGGCTGCTCACAGATACGCAGTATTTT. As protein: CSASGGGLAGLLTDTQYF.

For this clonotype: Being one base from a much bigger clone, this may be a read error. The chain is built from TRBV12-3 or TRBV12-4 and TRBJ1-4, with 11 bases matching TRBD1. The V and J ends lost 4 bases and 8 bases, in that order; junction bases with no gene match: 6. This CDR3 region has 15 residues. This CDR3 reads CASSSGQGEVEKLFF. In DNA, the CDR3 is TGTGCCAGCAGTTCGGGACAGGGGGAGGTCGAAAAACTGTTTTTT.

On this clonotype itself: A read error is likely, as this CDR3 ends without the conserved phenylalanine or tryptophan. V usage is TRBV4-1 and J usage is TRBJ2-7; TRBD2 agrees at 8 bases. The J segment lost 0 bases and the V segment lost 4 bases, leaving 5 bases of the junction unmatched. Germline lookup yields CDR1 MGHRA and CDR2 YSYEKL. This CDR3 spans 15 amino acids. The CDR3 coding sequence is TGCGCCAGCAGCCCCGGGGGGGCGGTCTCCTACGAGCAGTACATC. This translates into CASSPGGAVSYEQYI.

The table lists this clonotype with many counts. The V call is TRBV12-3 or TRBV12-4, the J call TRBJ2-1; weak D call: TRBD1 (8 bases). This CDR3 region has 16 residues. Trimming shortened V by 4 bases and J by 8 bases, and 21 bases separated the two germline ends. CDR3 region: CASSSQGSGTGDEQFF. In nucleotides, the CDR3 is TGTGCCAGCAGTTCCCAGGGCAGCGGGACAGGCGATGAGCAGTTCTTC.

In the case of this clonotype: Because it lacks the conserved phenylalanine or tryptophan at the end, this CDR3 is likely a read error. The chain joins TRBV29-1 to TRBJ1-1; tentative D call: TRBD1 (6 bases). V lost 1 base to trimming and J lost 9 bases, with 15 bases between them. The length of the CDR3 is 13 residues. CDR1 is SQVTM, CDR2 ANQGSEA, per germline. The CDR3 DNA follows: TGCAGCGTTGAAGGGCAGGGGTGGACTAAAGCTTTCTTA. It encodes CSVEGQGWTKAFL.

The chain links TRBV6-5 to TRBJ2-7, with a weak D call TRBD1 (6 bases). Germline-derived CDR1 and CDR2 are MNHEY and SVGAGI. Between the trimmed V and J ends, which lost 6 bases and 5 bases, there was a span of 14 bases. This CDR3 spans 13 amino acids. Here the CDR3 DNA reads TGTGCCAGCAGCCGGGACACGGGGCACGAGCAGTACTTC. Translation gives CASSRDTGHEQYF.

Notes on this clonotype: As the CDR3 is not closed by the conserved phenylalanine or tryptophan, this likely results from a read error. The DNA for the CDR3 is TGCAGCGCTCGCGGAGGGACAGGCTCCTACAATGAGCAGTTCTTA. Its protein is CSARGGTGSYNEQFL. The V call is TRBV29-1, the J call TRBJ2-1; 8 positions match TRBD1. Per germline, CDR1 SQVTM and CDR2 ANQGSEA. CDR3 length: 15 amino acids. With V trimmed by 7 bases and J by 0 bases, 8 bases remained unmatched.

This clonotype was detected once. A much more abundant neighbour one base away suggests this may be a read error. The limits of the CDR3 on the DNA are not certain, so only TCRdb's listed CDR3 is given. This chain joins TRBV4-1 and TRBJ2-7; TRBD1, the table's D call, lacks a check against the DNA. Ends included, the CDR3 has 12 residues. Germline V gene lookup returns CDR1 MGHRA and CDR2 YSYEKL. The CDR3 loop reads CASSQVGSGADF.

Concerning this clonotype: The junction departs from germline at one end; a sequencing error may be responsible. V gene TRBV11-2 combines with J gene TRBJ2-1; TRBD2 might be the D (6 bases). Germline V gives CDR1 SGHAT, CDR2 FQNNGV. The CDR3 is 16 amino acids. CDR3 sequence: CASNWDPGSSYNEQFF. CDR3 nucleotide sequence: TGTGCTAGCAACTGGGACCCCGGGAGTTCCTACAATGAGCAGTTCTTC.

The chain couples TRBV5-1 to TRBJ2-1, with D hard to call. V lost 4 bases, J lost 1 base, and 12 bases lay in between. Germline CDR1 reads SGHRS; CDR2 reads YFSETQ. The CDR3 extends over 15 amino acids. CDR3 residues: CASSPGPRSYNEQFF. The CDR3 DNA sequence: TGCGCCAGCAGCCCCGGGCCCAGGTCCTACAATGAGCAGTTCTTC.

Regarding this clonotype: A much more abundant neighbour one base away suggests this may be a read error. V gene TRBV6-2 or TRBV6-3 combines with J gene TRBJ2-7, with a tentative D call TRBD1 (5 bases). Between the trimmed V and J ends, which lost 4 bases and 7 bases, there was a span of 14 bases. This CDR3 is built from 13 residues. Germline CDR1 is MNHEY and CDR2 is SVGEGT. CDR3 region: CASSLDTSLEQYF. The CDR3 nucleotides read TGTGCCAGCAGTTTGGACACCTCCCTGGAGCAGTACTTC.

As for this clonotype: Given a much more abundant clone one base away, this may be a read error. V and J are TRBV6-2 or TRBV6-3 and TRBJ2-5; no clear D. The CDR3 has 12 residues. The germline gives CDR1 MNHEY, CDR2 SVGEGT. The CDR3 bases are TGTACCAGCACAGCAGGCCAAGAGACCCAGTACTTC. It yields the protein CTSTAGQETQYF.

This clonotype was seen a handful of times. Given a much more abundant clone one base away, this may be a read error. V usage is TRBV12-3 or TRBV12-4 and J usage is TRBJ1-6; D is ambiguous. This CDR3 spans 15 amino acids. V lost 6 bases and J lost 0, with 9 bases in between. The CDR3 sequence is CASRVQSSYNSPLHF. DNA of the CDR3: TGTGCCAGCAGGGTCCAAAGCTCCTATAATTCACCCCTCCACTTT.